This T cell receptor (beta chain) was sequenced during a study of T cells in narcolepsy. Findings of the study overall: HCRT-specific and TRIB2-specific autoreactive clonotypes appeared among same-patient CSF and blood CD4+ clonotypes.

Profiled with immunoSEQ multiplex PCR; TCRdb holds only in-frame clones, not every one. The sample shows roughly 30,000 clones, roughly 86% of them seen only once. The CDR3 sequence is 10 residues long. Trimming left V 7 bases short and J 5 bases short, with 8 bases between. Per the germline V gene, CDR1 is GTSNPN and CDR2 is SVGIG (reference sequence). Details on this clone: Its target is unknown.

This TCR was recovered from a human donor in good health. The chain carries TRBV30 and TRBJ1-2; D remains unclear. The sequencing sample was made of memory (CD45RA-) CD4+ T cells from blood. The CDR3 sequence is CAFNIYGYTF. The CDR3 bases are TGTGCCTTTAATATTTATGGCTACACCTTC.